This T cell receptor (beta chain) comes out of a study of OX40 agonist ivuxolimab in advanced cancers. On the study more broadly: With ivuxolimab, an agonistic anti-OX40 (CD134) antibody, patients were treated. Every 2 weeks, patients got intravenous ivuxolimab at one of six dose levels (0.01-10 mg/kg). A history of anti-PD-1, anti-PD-L1 or anti-CTLA-4 therapy was acceptable, and roughly 40% had some.

Clones were sequenced by immunoSEQ multiplex PCR, and TCRdb holds only the in-frame ones, with some missing. Here the sample spans tens of thousands of clones, almost 95% being singletons. Trimming pared 2 bases from V and 1 base from J, leaving 8 bases between. There are 14 residues in the CDR3. The germline gives CDR1 MNHEY, CDR2 SVGAGI. Concerning this clone itself: The antigen remains unidentified.

Findings of the study overall: Some of the nonresponding patients also showed low levels of normalized T-cell clonal expansion.

The material was CD4+ or CD8+ T cells sorted from blood, obtained in a trial of the OX40 agonist ivuxolimab. The gene calls are TRBV6-5 and TRBJ2-5; the D is unclear. This TCR came from an adult with an advanced solid tumor such as melanoma, head and neck, liver or kidney cancer. The DNA of the CDR3 is TGTGCCAGCAGTTACGTGCGCGGCCAAGAGACCCAGTACTTC. Amino acids: CASSYVRGQETQYF.